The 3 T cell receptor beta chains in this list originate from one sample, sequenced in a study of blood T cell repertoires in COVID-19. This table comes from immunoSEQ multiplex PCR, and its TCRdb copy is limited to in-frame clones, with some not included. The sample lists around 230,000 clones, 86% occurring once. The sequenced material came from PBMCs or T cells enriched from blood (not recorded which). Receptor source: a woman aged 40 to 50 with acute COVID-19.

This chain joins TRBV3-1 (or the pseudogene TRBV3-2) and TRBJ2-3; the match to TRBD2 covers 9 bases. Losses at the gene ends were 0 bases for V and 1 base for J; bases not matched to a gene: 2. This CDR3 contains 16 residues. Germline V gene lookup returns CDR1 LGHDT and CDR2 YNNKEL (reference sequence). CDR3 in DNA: TGTGCCAGCAGCCAAGATGCTAGCGGGGGCACAGATACGCAGTATTTT. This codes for CASSQDASGGTDTQYF.

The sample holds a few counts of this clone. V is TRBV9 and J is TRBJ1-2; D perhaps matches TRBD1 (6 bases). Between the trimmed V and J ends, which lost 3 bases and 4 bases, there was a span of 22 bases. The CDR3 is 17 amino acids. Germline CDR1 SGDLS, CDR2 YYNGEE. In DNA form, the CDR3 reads TGTGCCAGCAGCGGGAGGGGGAGGGGACTACTAGGCTATGGCTACACCTTC. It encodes CASSGRGRGLLGYGYTF.

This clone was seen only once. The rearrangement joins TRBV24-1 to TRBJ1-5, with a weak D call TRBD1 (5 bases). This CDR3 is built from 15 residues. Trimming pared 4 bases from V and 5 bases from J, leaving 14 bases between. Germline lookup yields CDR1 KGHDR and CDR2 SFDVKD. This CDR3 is CATSDPRQQDQPQHF. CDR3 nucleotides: TGTGCCACCAGTGACCCGCGACAGCAGGATCAGCCCCAGCATTTT.